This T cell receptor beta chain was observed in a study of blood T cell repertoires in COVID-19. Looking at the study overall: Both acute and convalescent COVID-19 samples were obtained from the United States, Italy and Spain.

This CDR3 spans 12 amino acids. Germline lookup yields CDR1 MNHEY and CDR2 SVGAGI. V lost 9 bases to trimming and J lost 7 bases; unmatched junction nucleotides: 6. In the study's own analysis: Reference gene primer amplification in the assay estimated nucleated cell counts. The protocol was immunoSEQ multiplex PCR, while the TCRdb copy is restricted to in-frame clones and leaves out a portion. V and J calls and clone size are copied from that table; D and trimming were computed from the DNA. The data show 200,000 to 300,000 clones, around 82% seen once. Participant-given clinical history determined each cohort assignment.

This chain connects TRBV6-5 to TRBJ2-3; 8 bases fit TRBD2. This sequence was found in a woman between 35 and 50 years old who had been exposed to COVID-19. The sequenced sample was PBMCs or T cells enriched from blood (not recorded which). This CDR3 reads CASSGASNTQYF. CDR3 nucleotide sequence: TGTGCCAGTAGCGGGGCTAGCAATACGCAGTATTTT.